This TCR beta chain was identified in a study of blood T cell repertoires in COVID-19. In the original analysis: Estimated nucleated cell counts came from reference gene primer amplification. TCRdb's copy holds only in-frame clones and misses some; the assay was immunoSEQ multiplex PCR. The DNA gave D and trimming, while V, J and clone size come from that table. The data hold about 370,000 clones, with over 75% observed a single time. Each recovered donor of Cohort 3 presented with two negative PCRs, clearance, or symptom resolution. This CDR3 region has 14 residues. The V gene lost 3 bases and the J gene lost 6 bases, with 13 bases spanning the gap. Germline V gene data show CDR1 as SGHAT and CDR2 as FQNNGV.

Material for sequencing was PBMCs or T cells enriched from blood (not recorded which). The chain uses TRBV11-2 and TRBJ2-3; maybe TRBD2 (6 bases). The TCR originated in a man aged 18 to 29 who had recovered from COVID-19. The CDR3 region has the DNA TGTGCCAGCAGCTTCCAGACTAGTTTGGATACGCAGTATTTT. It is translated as CASSFQTSLDTQYF.